The 8 T cell receptor beta chains below were found in one sample sequenced in a study of T cell repertoires in cytomegalovirus infection. TCRdb called the reads again in MiXCR, with one record for every CDR3 protein. The data show 200,000 or so distinct CDR3 sequences, 30% to 45% seen once. Antigens for these TCRs are unknown. The source was CD8+ T cells from cultured PBMCs, collected from culture after CMV antigen stimulation. These receptors were obtained from a human donor in good health (CMV status not recorded). Some clones in this sample may be carry-over from other donors' samples.

To note about this clonotype: Because the CDR3 is missing its conserved closing phenylalanine or tryptophan, this is likely a read error. The chain recombines TRBV28 with TRBJ2-1; TRBD2 aligns across 12 bases. This CDR3 has 20 amino acids. Germline V gene data show CDR1 as MDHEN and CDR2 as SYDVKM. Trimming removed 6 bases from V and 0 bases from J; junction bases left unmatched: 15. In DNA form, the CDR3 reads TGTGCCAGCAGGACCCCATCACTAGCGGGGGGACCTACCTCCTACAATGAGCAGTTCTTA. Its protein product is CASRTPSLAGGPTSYNEQFL.

This clonotype has a handful of counts. V and J are TRBV5-6 and TRBJ2-7, with TRBD1 matching 8 bases. From germline, CDR1 is SGHDT and CDR2 YYEEEE. CDR3 length equals 15 residues. The J segment lost 3 bases and the V segment lost 2 bases, leaving 7 bases of the junction unmatched. The CDR3 DNA sequence: TGTGCCAGCAGCTTAGGACAGGGTGGGTACTACGAGCAGTACTTC. Translation gives CASSLGQGGYYEQYF. Full variable domain (missing parts from reference TRBV5-6 and TRBJ2-7): DAGVTQSPTHLIKTRGQQVTLRCSPKSGHDTVSWYQQALGQGPQFIFQYYEEEERQRGNFPDRFSGHQFPNYSSELNVNALLLGDSALYLCASSLGQGGYYEQYFGPGTRLTVT.

The chain couples TRBV7-2 to TRBJ1-5; perhaps TRBD1 as D (6 bases). CDR1 is SGHTA and CDR2 is FQGNSA in the germline V gene. Trimming removed 4 bases at V and 0 bases at J, with 10 bases between. The CDR3 consists of 15 residues. The CDR3 region has the DNA TGTGCCAGCAGCTCAGGGGATTATAGCAATCAGCCCCAGCATTTT. This sequence encodes CASSSGDYSNQPQHF.

This clonotype was seen once. In DNA, the CDR3 is TGTGCCAGCACCCGAGGGTTGGCGACTGGCTACGAGCAGTACTTC. Protein sequence: CASTRGLATGYEQYF. The genes are TRBV7-2 and TRBJ2-7; tentatively, D is TRBD2 (5 bases). Looked up from germline, CDR1 is SGHTA and CDR2 is FQGNSA. V lost 7 bases and J lost 3, with 19 bases in between. This CDR3 has 15 amino acids. Supplemented by reference TRBV7-2 and TRBJ2-7, the full variable domain reads GAGVSQSPSNKVTEKGKDVELRCDPISGHTALYWYRQSLGQGLEFLIYFQGNSAPDKSGLPSDRFSAERTGGSVSTLTIQRTQQEDSAVYLCASTRGLATGYEQYFGPGTRLTVT.

The rearrangement links TRBV20-1 to TRBJ1-1, with TRBD1 identical over 10 bases. CDR1 and CDR2 from the germline V gene are DFQATT and SNEGSKA (reference sequence). The CDR3 consists of 23 residues. Trimming took 0 bases from V and 0 from J; bases not matched to a gene: 25. CDR3 protein: CSARELNSGDRGPNPLLNTEAFF. Here the CDR3 DNA reads TGCAGTGCTAGAGAGTTAAATTCGGGGGACAGGGGACCGAACCCTCTCTTGAACACTGAAGCTTTCTTT.

V usage is TRBV28 and J usage is TRBJ1-5; D uncertain. There are 17 residues in the CDR3. V gave up 3 bases and J gave up 1 base, with 16 bases separating them. CDR1 is MDHEN and CDR2 is SYDVKM in the germline V gene. The CDR3 region is CASSFPQGPESNQPQHF. CDR3 nucleotides: TGTGCCAGCAGTTTTCCACAAGGCCCAGAAAGCAATCAGCCCCAGCATTTT.

The chain employs TRBV29-1 and TRBJ2-3; 7 bases line up with TRBD1. Germline V gene lookup returns CDR1 SQVTM and CDR2 ANQGSEA. With V trimmed by 1 base and J by 1 base, 5 bases remained unmatched. The CDR3 is 15 residues long. The CDR3 sequence: CSVEARGGGTDTQYF. In nucleotides, the CDR3 is TGCAGCGTTGAAGCGAGAGGGGGCGGCACAGATACGCAGTATTTT.

This rearrangement joins TRBV12-5 to TRBJ1-1; the match to TRBD1 covers 10 bases. V lost 7 bases to trimming and J lost 4 bases; unmatched junction nucleotides: 9. CDR1 and CDR2 from the germline V gene are LGHNT and FRNRAP. This CDR3 is built from 15 residues. CDR3: CASDPRQGAATEAFF. The CDR3 DNA is TGTGCTAGTGACCCCCGACAGGGGGCCGCCACTGAAGCTTTCTTT.